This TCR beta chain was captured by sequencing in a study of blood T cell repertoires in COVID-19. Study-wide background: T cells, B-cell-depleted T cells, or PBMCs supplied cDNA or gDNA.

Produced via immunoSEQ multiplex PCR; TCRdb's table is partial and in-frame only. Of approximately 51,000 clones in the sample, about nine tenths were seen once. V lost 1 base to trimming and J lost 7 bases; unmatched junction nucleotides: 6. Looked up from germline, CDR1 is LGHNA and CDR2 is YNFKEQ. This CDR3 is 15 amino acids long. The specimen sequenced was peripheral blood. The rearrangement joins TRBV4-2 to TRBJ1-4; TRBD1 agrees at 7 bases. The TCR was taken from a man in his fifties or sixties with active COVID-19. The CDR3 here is CASSQAEQGREKLFF. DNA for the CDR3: TGTGCCAGCAGCCAAGCGGAACAGGGGCGTGAAAAACTGTTTTTT.